This T cell receptor (beta chain) was observed in a study of blood T cell repertoires in COVID-19. Study in general: Nucleic acid was either cDNA or gDNA, and it came from T cells, B-cell-depleted T cells, or PBMCs.

The V gene's germline CDR1 is KGHSH and CDR2 LQKENI. J was trimmed by 2 bases and V by 1 base; bases with no gene match: 4. The CDR3 consists of 16 residues. Sequenced by immunoSEQ multiplex PCR; TCRdb stores in-frame clones only, minus some. The data show 130,000 to 150,000 clones, almost 90% seen once. Sequenced: peripheral blood. This TCR came from a human donor in a cohort sampled during active COVID-19. The chain has TRBV18 and TRBJ2-5; 10 nucleotides agree with TRBD2. The CDR3 sequence: CASSPLGAGGQETQYF. CDR3 DNA sequence: TGTGCCAGCTCACCACTTGGAGCGGGGGGGCAAGAGACCCAGTACTTC.